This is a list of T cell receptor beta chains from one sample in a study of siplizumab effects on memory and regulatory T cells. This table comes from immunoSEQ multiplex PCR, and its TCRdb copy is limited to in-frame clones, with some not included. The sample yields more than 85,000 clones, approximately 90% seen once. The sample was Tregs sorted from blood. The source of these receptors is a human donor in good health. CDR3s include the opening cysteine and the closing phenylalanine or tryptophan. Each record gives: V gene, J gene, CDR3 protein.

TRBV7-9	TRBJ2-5	CATPEGPETQYF
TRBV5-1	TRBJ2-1	CASSLGLNPASSYNEQFF
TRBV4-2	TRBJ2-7	CASSQGGWQYF
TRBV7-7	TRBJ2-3	CASTLSGPTDTQYF
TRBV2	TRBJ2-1	CASSGDRGISYNEQFF
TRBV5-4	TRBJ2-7	CASSAGTSGGYEQYF
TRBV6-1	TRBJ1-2	CASRGQGSNYGYTF
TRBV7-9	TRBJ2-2	CASTAWGVAPTGELFF
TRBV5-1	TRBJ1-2	CASSVRQGARGYTF
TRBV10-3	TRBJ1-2	CAISLGDRGYGYTF
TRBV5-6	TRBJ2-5	CASSPLRGKQETQYF
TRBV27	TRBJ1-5	CASRRTGSGNQPQHF
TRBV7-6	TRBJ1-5	CASSRSGQPQHF
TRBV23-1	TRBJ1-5	CASRRDRYQPQHF
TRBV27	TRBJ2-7	CASGQLALSSYEQYF
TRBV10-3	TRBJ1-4	CATSRGQSFEKLFF
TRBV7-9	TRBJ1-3	CASSPGGDGNTIYF
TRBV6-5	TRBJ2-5	CASSRLAVETQYF
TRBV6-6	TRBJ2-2	CASSLSGRVTGELFF
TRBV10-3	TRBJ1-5	CAISELGGVQPQHF
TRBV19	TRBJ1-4	CASSPLVATNEKLFF
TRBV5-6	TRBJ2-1	CASSLIRLLYNEQFF
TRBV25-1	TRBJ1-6	CASSVGPGPLHF
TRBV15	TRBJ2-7	CATSRDARGTYEQYF
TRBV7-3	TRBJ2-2	CASSPRGGRTGELFF
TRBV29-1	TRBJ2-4	CSATSATNIQYF
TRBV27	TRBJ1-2	CASSLWSQGGVGYTF
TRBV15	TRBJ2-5	CATSAGIGETQYF
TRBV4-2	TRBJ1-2	CASSQGGVGGYTF
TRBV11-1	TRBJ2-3	CASSQTGMRTDTQYF
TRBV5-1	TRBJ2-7	CASSPTSGSYEQYF
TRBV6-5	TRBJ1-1	CASSYQGLMNTEAFF
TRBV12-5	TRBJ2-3	CASGLADTQYF
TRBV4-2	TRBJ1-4	CASSPWGGGETTNEKLFF
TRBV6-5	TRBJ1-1	CASSYWRDTEAFF
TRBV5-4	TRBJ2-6	CASSPGTGKGANVLTF
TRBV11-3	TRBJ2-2	CASSLGVAVRTGELFF
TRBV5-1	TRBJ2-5	CASSLGVRETQYF
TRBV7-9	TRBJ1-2	CASSPREIYGYTF
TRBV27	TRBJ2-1	CASSRGSNEQFF
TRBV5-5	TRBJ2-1	CASSVRADPYNEQFF
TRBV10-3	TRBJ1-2	CAISAGRESSSYTF
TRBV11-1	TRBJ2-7	CASSLSGQGFYEQYF
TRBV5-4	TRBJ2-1	CASSLGGGSYNEQFF
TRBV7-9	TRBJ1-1	CASSFWTGGWSTEAFF